The 23 T cell receptor beta chains presented below share a single source sample, sequenced in a study of beta chain features in type 1 diabetes. Expressed TCRB transcripts were sequenced because the isolated RNA had all been reverse transcribed beforehand. The protocol was immunoSEQ multiplex PCR, while the TCRdb copy is restricted to in-frame clones and leaves out a portion. The data contain about 410,000 clones, around 13% of them seen just once; the ten biggest clones take up about 0.034%. Source material: naive CD4+ T cells from blood. These receptors all come from a man aged 25 to 40 in good health.

V and J are TRBV4-2 and TRBJ2-6, with D perhaps TRBD1 (5 bases). V was pared by 0 bases and J by 1 base, with 25 bases between. Germline CDR1 is LGHNA and CDR2 is YNFKEQ. The CDR3 has 22 amino acids. CDR3 residues: CASSQEIVAAGLMGSGANVLTF. CDR3 sequence (DNA): TGTGCCAGCAGCCAAGAAATCGTGGCGGCAGGGTTGATGGGATCTGGGGCCAACGTCCTGACTTTC.

This clone was observed a few times. The rearrangement links TRBV13 to TRBJ2-7; 7 bases agree with TRBD1. Per germline, CDR1 PRHDT and CDR2 FYEKMQ (reference sequence). After removal of 1 base from V and 9 bases from J, the junction contained 12 bases not matched to a gene. The CDR3 sequence is 15 residues long. The CDR3 coding sequence is TGTGCCAGCAGCTTAGCCCTCCTGACAGGGTCTCGGCAGTACGTC. Amino acids: CASSLALLTGSRQYV.

A word on this clone: A read error may produce the germline difference seen at one junction end. For the CDR3, the DNA is TGTGCCAGCAGCTTTCGAGGGAACGCCGGGGAGCTGTTTTTT. Translating gives CASSFRGNAGELFF. V gene TRBV7-2 combines with J gene TRBJ2-2, with D perhaps matching TRBD2 (5 bases). Germline V CDR1 and CDR2: SGHTA, FQGNSA. The CDR3 covers 14 residues.

The sample holds many counts of this clone. The chain uses TRBV13 and TRBJ1-6; a possible D gene is TRBD1 (6 bases). Trimming left V 8 bases short and J 8 bases short, with 10 bases between. Germline CDR1 is PRHDT and CDR2 is FYEKMQ (reference sequence). The CDR3 contains 12 residues. CDR3 sequence reads: CASGQGYSPLHF. In nucleotides, the CDR3 is TGTGCCAGCGGGCAGGGGTATTCACCCCTCCACTTT.

This chain connects TRBV7-9 to TRBJ1-5; D remains unclear. Trimming removed 3 bases from V and 1 base from J, with 4 bases in between. CDR3 length: 13 amino acids. Germline CDR1 SEHNR, CDR2 FQNEAQ (reference sequence). Written as DNA, the CDR3 is TGTGCCAGCAGCTTTTCGAGCAATCAGCCCCAGCATTTT. Amino acid sequence: CASSFSSNQPQHF.

This clone appeared a few times. The chain couples TRBV9 to TRBJ2-3; weak D call: TRBD2 (6 bases). Germline V gives CDR1 SGDLS, CDR2 YYNGEE. The germline V and J ends were trimmed by 0 bases and 0 bases, with 11 bases remaining between them. The CDR3 loop spans 16 amino acids. The CDR3 is CASSVEERVSTDTQYF. The DNA for the CDR3 is TGTGCCAGCAGCGTAGAAGAGCGGGTAAGCACAGATACGCAGTATTTT.

This clone was detected a few times. The rearrangement links TRBV25-1 to TRBJ2-1, with D tentatively TRBD1 (6 bases). This CDR3 has 15 amino acids. Per the germline V gene, CDR1 is MGHDK and CDR2 is SYGVNS. V shed 4 bases and J shed 8 bases, with 18 bases lying between them. In DNA, the CDR3 is TGTGCCAGCAGTGTGCCTCGAACAGGGTTCTATGAGCAGTTCTTC. Translation: CASSVPRTGFYEQFF. Full variable domain (outside the CDR3, taken from reference TRBV25-1 and TRBJ2-1): EADIYQTPRYLVIGTGKKITLECSQTMGHDKMYWYQQDPGMELHLIHYSYGVNSTEKGDLSSESTVSRIRTEHFPLTLESARPSHTSQYLCASSVPRTGFYEQFFGPGTRLTVL.

This clone appeared a few times. This chain joins TRBV18 and TRBJ2-1, with 9 bases matching TRBD2. There are 19 residues in the CDR3. From germline, CDR1 is KGHSH and CDR2 LQKENI. With V trimmed by 0 bases and J by 0 bases, 9 bases remained unmatched. The CDR3 loop reads CASSPPPGREGSSYNEQFF. CDR3 nucleotides: TGTGCCAGCTCACCACCGCCTGGGCGGGAGGGCAGCTCCTACAATGAGCAGTTCTTC.

The V gene is TRBV7-9, the J gene TRBJ2-1, with D maybe TRBD2 (6 bases). This CDR3 comprises 18 residues. V was clipped by 4 bases and J by 1 base, with 20 bases between them. Per the germline V gene, CDR1 is SEHNR and CDR2 is FQNEAQ (reference sequence). CDR3 region: CASSSPRLAIGSYNEQFF. The CDR3 nucleotides are TGTGCCAGCAGCTCTCCTAGGCTAGCGATCGGGTCCTACAATGAGCAGTTCTTC.

CDR3 bases: TGTGCCAGCAGCTCAAATAGCGGGAGGGAACATACGCAGTATTTT. This encodes CASSSNSGREHTQYF. The rearrangement uses TRBV5-6 and TRBJ2-3; 11 nucleotides align to TRBD2. Germline values: CDR1 SGHDT, CDR2 YYEEEE. After removal of 3 bases from V and 7 bases from J, the junction contained 7 bases not matched to a gene. The CDR3 is made up of 15 amino acids. Together with reference TRBV5-6 and TRBJ2-3, the CDR3 gives the full variable domain: DAGVTQSPTHLIKTRGQQVTLRCSPKSGHDTVSWYQQALGQGPQFIFQYYEEEERQRGNFPDRFSGHQFPNYSSELNVNALLLGDSALYLCASSSNSGREHTQYFGPGTRLTVL.

V gene TRBV5-4 combines with J gene TRBJ2-7, with D uncertain. The germline V gene has CDR1 SGHNT and CDR2 YYREEE (reference sequence). Trimming shortened V by 0 bases and J by 3 bases, and 7 bases separated the two germline ends. CDR3 length equals 13 residues. The DNA for the CDR3 is TGTGCCAGCAGCTTGGACTACCTCTACGAGCAGTACGTC. Translated: CASSLDYLYEQYV.

This sequence joins TRBV9 and TRBJ2-3; D gene unclear. V dropped 0 bases and J dropped 3 bases, with 8 bases sitting between them. Germline V gives CDR1 SGDLS, CDR2 YYNGEE. The CDR3 runs 14 residues. The CDR3: CASSVVPRTDTQYF. The DNA of the CDR3 is TGTGCCAGCAGCGTAGTACCCCGGACAGATACGCAGTATTTT.

This clone was detected a few times. The chain recombines TRBV7-2 with TRBJ2-1; 7 bases fit TRBD1. The germline V gene has CDR1 SGHTA and CDR2 FQGNSA. Losses at the gene ends were 5 bases for V and 9 bases for J; bases not matched to a gene: 7. The CDR3 runs 13 residues. Here the CDR3 reads CASSPRQGSEQFF. DNA for the CDR3: TGTGCCAGCAGCCCCAGACAGGGAAGTGAGCAGTTCTTC. The full variable domain, in which reference TRBV7-2 and TRBJ2-1 provide the parts outside the CDR3, is GAGVSQSPSNKVTEKGKDVELRCDPISGHTALYWYRQSLGQGLEFLIYFQGNSAPDKSGLPSDRFSAERTGGSVSTLTIQRTQQEDSAVYLCASSPRQGSEQFFGPGTRLTVL.

The rearrangement uses TRBV18 and TRBJ1-6; 7 bases line up with TRBD1. This CDR3 region has 16 residues. CDR1 KGHSH and CDR2 LQKENI come from the germline V gene. Trimming cost V 0 bases and J 3 bases; bases outside gene matches: 2. The CDR3 bases are TGTGCCAGCTCACCACCGGGACAGAGCTATAATTCACCCCTCCACTTT. Translating it yields CASSPPGQSYNSPLHF.

This clone was observed a handful of times. CDR3 sequence: CASSPQVNEQFF. CDR3 bases: TGTGCCAGCAGCCCACAGGTGAATGAGCAGTTCTTC. The rearrangement uses TRBV7-2 and TRBJ2-1, with TRBD1 as a possible D gene (5 bases). V shed 5 bases and J shed 7 bases, with 9 bases lying between them. Germline V lookup: CDR1 SGHTA, CDR2 FQGNSA. There are 12 residues in the CDR3.

This chain's CDR3 is CASSRTGYGYTF. The CDR3 nucleotides read TGTGCCAGCAGCCGGACAGGCTATGGCTACACCTTC. The chain recombines TRBV14 with TRBJ1-2; TRBD1 matches 7 bases. Germline V lookup: CDR1 SGHDN, CDR2 FVKESK. The CDR3 contains 12 residues. The V segment lost 4 bases and the J segment 4 bases; nucleotides outside the gene matches: 0.

This clone turned up a few times. Within the sample, other DNA sequences also encode this same CDR3. The chain links TRBV7-2 to TRBJ2-3; unclear D gene. The CDR3 totals 14 residues. The germline CDR1 and CDR2 sequences are SGHTA and FQGNSA. V was pared by 0 bases and J by 2 bases, with 6 bases between. As DNA, the CDR3 is TGTGCCAGCAGCTTAGCGGGGTCCACAGATACGCAGTATTTT. Residues: CASSLAGSTDTQYF.

The CDR3: CASSLDHGQNTEAFF. CDR3 in DNA: TGTGCCAGCAGCTTAGATCACGGGCAGAACACTGAAGCTTTCTTT. The genes are TRBV13 and TRBJ1-1; D gene uncertain. This CDR3 comprises 15 residues. Looked up from germline, CDR1 is PRHDT and CDR2 is FYEKMQ (reference sequence). V gave up 1 base and J gave up 1 base, with 10 bases separating them.

The chain employs TRBV13 and TRBJ1-1, with D unclear. Per germline, CDR1 PRHDT and CDR2 FYEKMQ (reference sequence). The CDR3 sequence is 13 residues long. Trimming stripped 3 bases from V and 1 base from J, with 6 bases between. The CDR3 sequence: CASSFPKNTEAFF. CDR3 in DNA: TGTGCCAGCAGCTTCCCGAAGAACACTGAAGCTTTCTTT.

This clone was recorded a few times. CDR3 region: CASSLGSARVDGYTF. In nucleotides, the CDR3 is TGTGCCAGCAGCTTAGGATCGGCAAGGGTTGATGGCTACACCTTC. J is TRBJ1-2 and V is TRBV7-2; D call uncertain. The CDR3 contains 15 residues. The germline V and J ends were trimmed by 1 base and 6 bases, with 15 bases remaining between them. In germline, CDR1 is SGHTA, CDR2 FQGNSA.

This clone has just a few counts. V is TRBV7-8 and J is TRBJ2-7; either TRBD1 or TRBD2 may supply D (5 bases each). Trimming stripped 5 bases from V and 5 bases from J, with 13 bases between. The CDR3 totals 13 residues. Germline V gives CDR1 SGHVS, CDR2 FQNEAQ. Written as DNA, the CDR3 is TGTGCCAGCAGCAGGGACGGGTTCCACGAGCAGTACGTC. Its translation: CASSRDGFHEQYV.

V gene TRBV4-3 combines with J gene TRBJ2-6, with no clear D. Trimming removed 2 bases at V and 0 bases at J, with 5 bases between. The CDR3 spans 15 residues. The germline V gene encodes CDR1 LGHNA and CDR2 YSLEER. In nucleotides, the CDR3 is TGCGCCAGCAGCCAATACCCCTCTGGGGCCAACGTCCTGACTTTC. It is translated as CASSQYPSGANVLTF.

This clone was seen a handful of times. Other nucleotide sequences in the sample specify the same CDR3. This chain joins TRBV7-2 and TRBJ1-2; D ambiguous. Germline V lookup: CDR1 SGHTA, CDR2 FQGNSA. This CDR3 spans 12 amino acids. Trimming cost V 1 base and J 5 bases, with 5 bases left between them. CDR3 sequence reads: CASSLVGYGYTF. The CDR3 DNA reads as TGTGCCAGCAGCTTAGTGGGATATGGCTACACCTTC.